The 21 T cell receptor beta chains given below trace back to one sample, sequenced in a study of blood T cell repertoires in COVID-19. Repertoires were generated with immunoSEQ multiplex PCR, while TCRdb's copy carries only in-frame clones and drops some. The repertoire has 43,000 or so clones, approximately 86% of them found once; the top ten carry 15%. Sequencing was done on a sample of peripheral blood. Source of these receptors: a man between 60 and 75 years old with active COVID-19.

This clone was counted a single time. This rearrangement joins TRBV6-5 to TRBJ2-5, with 8 bases aligning to TRBD2. V shed 0 bases and J 5 bases; nucleotides not matched to a gene: 5. CDR1 is MNHEY, CDR2 SVGAGI, per germline. This CDR3 comprises 15 residues. The CDR3 reads CASSYSTGGLETQYF. As DNA, the CDR3 is TGTGCCAGCAGTTACTCGACGGGAGGGTTGGAGACCCAGTACTTC.

This chain uses TRBV11-2 with TRBJ2-7; TRBD2 aligns across 10 bases. Germline-derived CDR1 and CDR2 are SGHAT and FQNNGV. The CDR3 contains 14 residues. The V segment lost 5 bases and the J segment 5 bases; nucleotides outside the gene matches: 6. CDR3 amino acids: CASSPGLANDEQYF. CDR3 bases: TGTGCCAGCAGCCCGGGACTAGCGAACGACGAGCAGTACTTC.

J is TRBJ1-5 and V is TRBV28; 8 positions agree with TRBD1. The germline CDR1 and CDR2 sequences are MDHEN and SYDVKM. Unmatched junction bases numbered 9, after V lost 5 bases and J lost 6 bases. CDR3 length: 15 amino acids. The CDR3 region is CASSPDRGVSQPQHF. The CDR3 bases are TGTGCCAGCAGTCCCGACAGGGGAGTTAGTCAGCCCCAGCATTTT.

The chain joins TRBV5-1 to TRBJ2-5, with TRBD2 matching 11 bases. The germline V gene encodes CDR1 SGHRS and CDR2 YFSETQ. The CDR3 length is 17 residues. V lost 1 base, J lost 2 bases, and 7 bases stayed unmatched. The CDR3 reads CASSLSPSGGTQETQYF. The CDR3 coding sequence is TGCGCCAGCAGCTTGAGTCCTAGCGGGGGGACGCAAGAGACCCAGTACTTC.

The J gene is TRBJ2-1, the V gene TRBV18; the D is unclear. This CDR3 spans 16 amino acids. Trimming took 1 base from V and 0 from J, leaving 10 bases between them. Germline assignment: CDR1 KGHSH and CDR2 LQKENI. The CDR3 coding sequence is TGTGCCAGCTCACCACAGGCGGAAAGCTCCTACAATGAGCAGTTCTTC. Its translation is CASSPQAESSYNEQFF.

This chain uses TRBV2 with TRBJ1-4, with 9 bases aligning to TRBD1. CDR3 length: 14 residues. The V gene end was trimmed by 5 bases and the J gene end by 6 bases; junction bases not matched to a gene: 4. Germline V gives CDR1 SNHLY, CDR2 FYNNEI. The CDR3 region is CASSYRGRDEKLFF. The CDR3 coding sequence is TGTGCCAGCAGTTACAGGGGGCGGGATGAAAAACTGTTTTTT.

The V call is TRBV5-5, the J call TRBJ2-1, with 12 bases that match TRBD2. This CDR3 is built from 17 residues. Trimming removed 0 bases from V and 7 bases from J; junction bases left unmatched: 8. Germline CDR1 reads SGHKS; CDR2 reads YYEKEE (reference sequence). CDR3 sequence reads: CASSLGLRLAGENEQFF. Here the CDR3 DNA reads TGTGCCAGCAGCTTGGGGTTGAGACTAGCGGGAGAGAATGAGCAGTTCTTC.

This clone was detected once. J is TRBJ1-2 and V is TRBV6-1; D gene uncertain. CDR3 size: 15 residues. The ends were cut back, 0 bases at V and 5 bases at J, with 13 bases in the middle. CDR1 is MNHNS, CDR2 SASEGT, per germline. The CDR3 loop is CASSEAIEGTYGYTF. In DNA form, the CDR3 reads TGTGCCAGCAGTGAAGCAATTGAGGGTACTTATGGCTACACCTTC.

This clone was recorded once. The CDR3 region is CASSVVAGAETQYF. The DNA of the CDR3 is TGTGCCAGCAGCGTAGTTGCAGGGGCCGAGACCCAGTACTTC. This chain connects TRBV9 to TRBJ2-5, with D perhaps TRBD1 (6 bases). CDR1 is SGDLS and CDR2 is YYNGEE in the germline V gene. The CDR3 is 14 amino acids. Trimming pared 0 bases from V and 5 bases from J, leaving 11 bases between.

The J gene is TRBJ2-7, the V gene TRBV7-2; 12 bases agree with TRBD2. The ends lost 4 bases at V and 6 bases at J; junction bases unmatched: 10. Germline values: CDR1 SGHTA, CDR2 FQGNSA. The CDR3 totals 16 residues. CDR3: CASSSEGLAGGREQYF. In DNA form, the CDR3 reads TGTGCCAGCAGCTCGGAGGGTCTAGCGGGGGGGCGCGAGCAGTACTTC.

This chain links TRBV7-9 with TRBJ2-3, with 14 bases lining up with TRBD2. The CDR3 covers 16 residues. Germline V gene lookup returns CDR1 SEHNR and CDR2 FQNEAQ (reference sequence). Trimming cost V 5 bases and J 5 bases; bases outside gene matches: 6. In DNA, the CDR3 is TGTGCCAGCAGCATCTCCGGGACTAGCGGGGGAGATACGCAGTATTTT. This translates into CASSISGTSGGDTQYF.

V is TRBV6-2 or TRBV6-3 and J is TRBJ2-2; tentative D call: TRBD1 (6 bases). This CDR3 spans 17 amino acids. The V gene's germline CDR1 is MNHEY and CDR2 SVGEGT. Trimming left V 6 bases short and J 4 bases short, with 21 bases between. CDR3 nucleotides: TGTGCCAGCAGCCGGACAGTTATGCCTCGGGGCACCGGGGAGCTGTTTTTT. As protein: CASSRTVMPRGTGELFF.

This chain connects TRBV6-5 to TRBJ2-3, with D possibly matching TRBD2 (5 bases). Trimming removed 10 bases from V and 0 bases from J, with 11 bases in between. The CDR3 extends over 13 amino acids. Germline CDR1 and CDR2: MNHEY and SVGAGI. CDR3 sequence (DNA): TGTGCCACCCGGGAAAGTAGCACAGATACGCAGTATTTT. Protein sequence: CATRESSTDTQYF.

The V and J genes are TRBV4-1 and TRBJ1-1; D is unresolved. Germline V gene data show CDR1 as MGHRA and CDR2 as YSYEKL. Trimming stripped 4 bases from V and 5 bases from J, with 17 bases between. The CDR3 is made up of 15 amino acids. The CDR3 spells CASSREMSAGTEAFF. CDR3 in DNA: TGCGCCAGCAGCCGTGAAATGTCCGCGGGAACTGAAGCTTTCTTT.

The rearrangement uses TRBV28 and TRBJ2-7; 8 bases agree with TRBD1. Germline CDR1 reads MDHEN; CDR2 reads SYDVKM. Trimming at V came to 8 bases and at J to 2 bases, leaving 5 bases not matched to a gene. The CDR3 loop spans 13 amino acids. This chain's CDR3 is CASERTGTYEQYF. The DNA for the CDR3 is TGTGCCAGCGAGAGGACAGGGACCTACGAGCAGTACTTC.

This clone is a singleton in its sample. The chain uses TRBV18 and TRBJ1-1; 7 bases map to TRBD1. The CDR3 is 18 residues long. The V gene's germline CDR1 is KGHSH and CDR2 LQKENI. With V trimmed by 3 bases and J by 4 bases, 17 bases remained unmatched. CDR3 coding DNA: TGTGCCAGCTCACCCCCAATTACCGACAGGGTGATAGGCACTGAAGCTTTCTTT. It translates to CASSPPITDRVIGTEAFF. Drawing the rest from reference TRBV18 and TRBJ1-1, the complete variable domain is NAGVMQNPRHLVRRRGQEARLRCSPMKGHSHVYWYRQLPEEGLKFMVYLQKENIIDESGMPKERFSAEFPKEGPSILRIQQVVRGDSAAYFCASSPPITDRVIGTEAFFGQGTRLTVV.

The CDR3 reads CASSLRQFSYEQYF. CDR3 DNA sequence: TGTGCCAGCAGTTTGCGACAGTTCTCCTACGAGCAGTACTTC. The gene calls are TRBV28 and TRBJ2-7; a weak D match, TRBD1 (5 bases). Germline V lookup: CDR1 MDHEN, CDR2 SYDVKM. This CDR3 contains 14 residues. V was cut by 3 bases and J by 0 bases, with 9 bases left in between.

The genes are TRBV28 and TRBJ1-6; D is undetermined. The CDR3 has 15 amino acids. Germline CDR1 reads MDHEN; CDR2 reads SYDVKM. The V end lost 7 bases, the J end lost 4 bases, and 14 bases lay between the germline ends. This CDR3 reads CASKKGGSYNSPLHF. The CDR3 nucleotides read TGTGCCAGCAAAAAAGGAGGGTCGTATAATTCACCCCTCCACTTT.

The chain links TRBV18 to TRBJ2-7; 8 positions agree with TRBD1. V was clipped by 0 bases and J by 3 bases; unmatched bases: 4. The CDR3 has 15 residues. CDR1 is KGHSH, CDR2 LQKENI, per germline. The CDR3 DNA sequence: TGTGCCAGCTCACCACCCCGGACAGGGAACTACGAGCAGTACTTC. Its protein is CASSPPRTGNYEQYF.

The chain employs TRBV19 and TRBJ1-6; D unresolved. There are 14 residues in the CDR3. Trimming left V 10 bases short and J 8 bases short, with 18 bases between. Per the germline V gene, CDR1 is LNHDA and CDR2 is SQIVND (reference sequence). The CDR3 loop is CATREGRTYSPLHF. In DNA, the CDR3 is TGTGCCACCCGGGAAGGCAGGACCTATTCACCCCTCCACTTT.

This clone was detected only a few times. This chain connects TRBV4-3 to TRBJ1-5, with a tentative D call TRBD1 (5 bases). The V gene lost 2 bases and the J gene lost 1 base, with 9 bases spanning the gap. From germline, CDR1 is LGHNA and CDR2 YSLEER. The length of the CDR3 is 15 residues. In DNA form, the CDR3 reads TGCGCCAGCAGCCAATTTTGGGGCAGCAATCAGCCCCAGCATTTT. Translating it yields CASSQFWGSNQPQHF.